This entry lists 13 T cell receptor beta chains sequenced from one sample in a study of T cell repertoires in cytomegalovirus infection. TCRdb reanalysed the reads using MiXCR and keeps one entry per CDR3 protein. Among around 500,000 distinct CDR3 sequences listed, roughly 46% were seen once. Their antigens are not known. Sample: cultured PBMCs, taken from culture after CMV antigen stimulation. Receptors were obtained from a human donor in good health (CMV status not recorded). Some clones in this sample may be carry-over from other donors' samples.

The CDR3 nucleotides are TGCAGCGTTGAAGTCGGGGGAGATACGCAGTATTTT. It yields the protein CSVEVGGDTQYF. The chain combines TRBV29-1 with TRBJ2-3, with D possibly being TRBD2 (6 bases). V lost 1 base to trimming and J lost 5 bases, with 7 bases between them. The germline V gene encodes CDR1 SQVTM and CDR2 ANQGSEA. This CDR3 region has 12 residues.

For this clonotype: One junction end does not reproduce the germline sequence, and a read error may be involved. The chain is built from TRBV7-2 and TRBJ2-1; no firm D call. The CDR3 is 11 residues long. CDR1 is SGHTA and CDR2 is FQGNSA in the germline V gene. CDR3 nucleotides: TGTGCCAGCAGCTTCCCAGGTCCCCATAGATTC. Translated, it gives CASSFPGPHRF.

The sample holds a few counts of this clonotype. The chain uses TRBV11-1 and TRBJ2-5, with 8 bases lining up with TRBD1. Germline loops: CDR1 SGHAT, CDR2 FQDESV (reference sequence). There are 16 residues in the CDR3. With V trimmed by 2 bases and J by 5 bases, 10 bases remained unmatched. The DNA for the CDR3 is TGTGCCAGCAGCTTAAGGGGAACAGGGGGTGAGGAGACCCAGTACTTC. Protein sequence: CASSLRGTGGEETQYF.

A few counts support this clonotype. The rearrangement joins TRBV7-2 to TRBJ1-3, with D maybe TRBD1 (6 bases). Germline V gene data show CDR1 as SGHTA and CDR2 as FQGNSA. Trimming took off 10 bases at V and 0 bases at J, with 19 bases between the two ends. The CDR3 totals 16 residues. The CDR3 nucleotides read TGTGCCACCCGCCGCGGGGGGGGCCGCTCTGGAAACACCATATATTTT. Protein: CATRRGGGRSGNTIYF.

The chain combines TRBV7-8 with TRBJ1-5; D perhaps matches TRBD1 (6 bases). CDR3 length equals 16 residues. The germline gives CDR1 SGHVS, CDR2 FQNEAQ. Trimming stripped 5 bases from V and 7 bases from J, with 21 bases between. The CDR3, as DNA: TGTGCCAGCAGCCCAGACTTGGGCAGGGGTGAGCAGCCCCAGCATTTT. As protein: CASSPDLGRGEQPQHF.

The chain carries TRBV20-1 and TRBJ2-5, with D tentatively TRBD2 (5 bases). The CDR3 sequence is 15 residues long. Germline V gives CDR1 DFQATT, CDR2 SNEGSKA (reference sequence). V lost 6 bases and J lost 1, with 18 bases in between. In nucleotides, the CDR3 is TGCAGTGCCACCAGTTCGCGAGGGAGCCAAGAGACCCAGTACTTC. This codes for CSATSSRGSQETQYF.

The rearrangement uses TRBV12-3 or TRBV12-4 and TRBJ1-2; possible D gene TRBD1, 5 bases. This CDR3 has 15 amino acids. V gave up 4 bases and J gave up 6 bases, with 18 bases separating them. CDR3 DNA sequence: TGTGCCAGCAGTTCAACAATTGGGGGGATCCATGGCTACACCTTC. It codes for CASSSTIGGIHGYTF.

The chain has TRBV11-2 and TRBJ2-1; perhaps TRBD2 as D (5 bases). V lost 5 bases and J 5 bases, leaving 16 bases between the germline ends. There are 15 residues in the CDR3. Germline CDR1 is SGHAT and CDR2 is FQNNGV. The chain's CDR3 is CASSLGSGGDNEQFF. CDR3 nucleotides: TGTGCCAGCAGCCTCGGAAGCGGAGGCGACAATGAGCAGTTCTTC.

This sequence joins TRBV7-8 and TRBJ2-7; 10 bases fit TRBD1. The CDR3 has 15 amino acids. CDR1 and CDR2 from the germline V gene are SGHVS and FQNEAQ. Unmatched junction bases numbered 9, after V lost 5 bases and J lost 5 bases. DNA of the CDR3: TGTGCCAGCAGCATCCCGGGACAGGGGTGGCACGAGCAGTACTTC. It yields the protein CASSIPGQGWHEQYF.

This clonotype was picked up many times. This sequence joins TRBV7-2 and TRBJ2-7, with D unresolved. CDR3 length: 15 residues. V was cut by 5 bases and J by 0 bases, with 14 bases left in between. The germline V gene encodes CDR1 SGHTA and CDR2 FQGNSA. CDR3 sequence: CASSPSTSRSYEQYF. In DNA, the CDR3 is TGTGCCAGCAGCCCTTCGACTTCGCGCTCCTACGAGCAGTACTTC.

This clonotype showed up just once. The V gene is TRBV18, the J gene TRBJ2-3, with a possible D match to TRBD1 (7 bases). Trimming removed 3 bases at V and 4 bases at J, with 20 bases between. Germline CDR1 is KGHSH and CDR2 is LQKENI. The CDR3 covers 17 residues. CDR3 in DNA: TGTGCCAGCTCACCTACCCGACAGGGACTCCGGTCAGATACGCAGTATTTT. This gives the protein CASSPTRQGLRSDTQYF.

This clonotype was seen at least ten times. J is TRBJ2-5 and V is TRBV7-2; 11 bases are a match to TRBD2. The CDR3 loop spans 14 amino acids. Germline loops: CDR1 SGHTA, CDR2 FQGNSA. The V gene end was trimmed by 5 bases and the J gene end by 4 bases; junction bases not matched to a gene: 3. The CDR3 DNA reads as TGTGCCAGCAGCCTTAGCGGGGGGGCAGAGACCCAGTACTTC. It is translated as CASSLSGGAETQYF. The entire variable domain, with the rest obtained from reference TRBV7-2 and TRBJ2-5, is as follows: GAGVSQSPSNKVTEKGKDVELRCDPISGHTALYWYRQSLGQGLEFLIYFQGNSAPDKSGLPSDRFSAERTGGSVSTLTIQRTQQEDSAVYLCASSLSGGAETQYFGPGTRLLVL.

V usage is TRBV29-1 and J usage is TRBJ1-2; 7 bases match TRBD1. Per the germline V gene, CDR1 is SQVTM and CDR2 is ANQGSEA. V shed 5 bases and J 1 base; nucleotides not matched to a gene: 7. The length of the CDR3 is 14 residues. The CDR3 coding sequence is TGCAGCGTTCAAAAGGGGGCGGGTAACTATGGCTACACCTTC. This sequence encodes CSVQKGAGNYGYTF.